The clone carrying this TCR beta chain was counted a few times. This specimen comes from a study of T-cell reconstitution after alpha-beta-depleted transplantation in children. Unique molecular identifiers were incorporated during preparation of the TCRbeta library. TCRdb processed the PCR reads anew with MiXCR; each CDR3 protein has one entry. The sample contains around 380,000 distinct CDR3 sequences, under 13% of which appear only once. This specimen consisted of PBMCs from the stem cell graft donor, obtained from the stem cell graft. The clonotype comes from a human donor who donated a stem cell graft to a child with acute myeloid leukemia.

CDR3 sequence: CASSLGAVVAGDQYF. The DNA of the CDR3 is TGTGCCAGCAGCTTGGGGGCGGTTGTAGCGGGTGATCAGTACTTC. The rearrangement joins TRBV11-2 to TRBJ2-7, with a possible D match to TRBD2 (7 bases). This CDR3 is 15 amino acids long. The V end lost 3 bases, the J end lost 10 bases, and 22 bases lay between the germline ends. In germline, CDR1 is SGHAT, CDR2 FQNNGV.